Listed below are T cell receptor beta chains from one sample, sequenced in a study of OX40 agonist ivuxolimab in advanced cancers. Clones were read by immunoSEQ multiplex PCR, and TCRdb kept only the in-frame ones, dropping some. Of over 60,000 clones listed, approximately 81% were seen once; the top ten hold around 2.1%. The specimen comprised CD4+ or CD8+ T cells sorted from blood, sampled in a trial of the OX40 agonist ivuxolimab. The source is an adult with an advanced solid tumor such as melanoma, head and neck, liver or kidney cancer. CDR3s include the opening cysteine and the closing phenylalanine or tryptophan. D genes are given only for firm matches. For some rows the clone size is stated as once, few or many, or as a class when expanded; others skip it.

clone_size: -
j_call: TRBJ2-1
d_call: TRBD2
v_call: TRBV6-4
cdr3_length: 14
cdr3_nt: TGTGCCAGCAGTGAGGTAGCGGGATACAATGAGCAGTTCTTC
cdr3_aa: CASSEVAGYNEQFF

clone_size: -
j_call: TRBJ1-5
d_call: -
v_call: TRBV6-5
cdr3_length: 12
cdr3_nt: TGTGCCAGCACCGAATTTAATCAGCCCCAGCATTTT
cdr3_aa: CASTEFNQPQHF

clone_size: -
j_call: TRBJ2-5
d_call: TRBD1
v_call: TRBV7-2
cdr3_length: 13
cdr3_nt: TGTGCCAGCAGCCCGGACAGGCAAGAGACCCAGTACTTC
cdr3_aa: CASSPDRQETQYF

clone_size: -
j_call: TRBJ2-1
d_call: TRBD1
v_call: TRBV6-5
cdr3_length: 13
cdr3_nt: TGTGCCAGCAGTTACAGGGACAGGAATGAGCAGTTCTTC
cdr3_aa: CASSYRDRNEQFF

clone_size: -
j_call: TRBJ1-4
d_call: TRBD1
v_call: TRBV2
cdr3_length: 15
cdr3_nt: TGTGCCAGTCAACTAGGGACAGGGACTAATGAAAAACTGTTTTTT
cdr3_aa: CASQLGTGTNEKLFF

clone_size: -
j_call: TRBJ2-4
d_call: -
v_call: TRBV28
cdr3_length: 14
cdr3_nt: TGTGCCAGCAGCTCCACACCTGCCAAAAACATTCAGTACTTC
cdr3_aa: CASSSTPAKNIQYF

clone_size: -
j_call: TRBJ1-2
d_call: TRBD1
v_call: TRBV5-5
cdr3_length: 16
cdr3_nt: TGTGCCAGCACCCGGACCTGGGACAGCGTTAACTATGGCTACACCTTC
cdr3_aa: CASTRTWDSVNYGYTF

clone_size: -
j_call: TRBJ2-1
d_call: -
v_call: TRBV30
cdr3_length: 13
cdr3_nt: TGTGCCTGGAGTTCCCCCCCCAACAATGAGCAGTTCTTC
cdr3_aa: CAWSSPPNNEQFF

clone_size: -
j_call: TRBJ2-1
d_call: TRBD2
v_call: TRBV9
cdr3_length: 18
cdr3_nt: TGTGCCAGCAGCGTAGCGGGGGGGGGCAGGAAGGGCTACAATGAGCAGTTCTTC
cdr3_aa: CASSVAGGGRKGYNEQFF

clone_size: -
j_call: TRBJ1-2
d_call: TRBD1
v_call: TRBV7-2
cdr3_length: 13
cdr3_nt: TGTGCCAGCAGCCCGGGACAGAAATATGGCTACACCTTC
cdr3_aa: CASSPGQKYGYTF

clone_size: -
j_call: TRBJ1-5
d_call: TRBD1
v_call: TRBV6-6
cdr3_length: 14
cdr3_nt: TGTGCCAGCAGTCTCGGACAGGATTATCAGCCCCAGCATTTT
cdr3_aa: CASSLGQDYQPQHF

clone_size: once
j_call: TRBJ1-2
d_call: -
v_call: TRBV5-1
cdr3_length: 14
cdr3_nt: TGCGCCAGCAGCTTGAAGCAGGGCGGCTATGGCTACACCTTC
cdr3_aa: CASSLKQGGYGYTF

clone_size: -
j_call: TRBJ2-5
d_call: -
v_call: TRBV28
cdr3_length: 13
cdr3_nt: TGTGCCAGCAGTTTTTCGGGGAGGGAGACCCAGTACTTC
cdr3_aa: CASSFSGRETQYF

clone_size: -
j_call: TRBJ2-3
d_call: TRBD2
v_call: TRBV19
cdr3_length: 16
cdr3_nt: TGTGCCAGCTCACCCCTAAGGAGCGGGGGGGGAGATACGCAGTATTTT
cdr3_aa: CASSPLRSGGGDTQYF

clone_size: -
j_call: TRBJ2-2
d_call: -
v_call: TRBV6-6
cdr3_length: 16
cdr3_nt: TGTGCCAGCAGACCCCCCGGGGGCCGGGACACCGGGGAGCTGTTTTTT
cdr3_aa: CASRPPGGRDTGELFF

clone_size: -
j_call: TRBJ2-2
d_call: TRBD2
v_call: TRBV5-1
cdr3_length: 16
cdr3_nt: TGCGCCAGCAGCCTCGGACTAGCGGGACGAACCGGGGAGCTGTTTTTT
cdr3_aa: CASSLGLAGRTGELFF

clone_size: few
j_call: TRBJ2-7
d_call: -
v_call: TRBV7-2
cdr3_length: 11
cdr3_nt: TGTGCCAGCAGCTTGCAGCTCGAGCAGTACTTC
cdr3_aa: CASSLQLEQYF

clone_size: -
j_call: TRBJ2-1
d_call: -
v_call: TRBV18
cdr3_length: 16
cdr3_nt: TGTGCCAGCTCACCACCGCTAACAGGGAGGGACAATGAGCAGTTCTTC
cdr3_aa: CASSPPLTGRDNEQFF

clone_size: -
j_call: TRBJ2-3
d_call: TRBD2
v_call: TRBV4-2
cdr3_length: 16
cdr3_nt: TGTGCCAGCAGCCAAGTCCTAGCGGGGTACGTAGATACGCAGTATTTT
cdr3_aa: CASSQVLAGYVDTQYF

clone_size: once
j_call: TRBJ1-2
d_call: -
v_call: TRBV5-4
cdr3_length: 13
cdr3_nt: TGTGCCAGCAGCTCCCACGGGGGATATGGCTACACCTTC
cdr3_aa: CASSSHGGYGYTF

clone_size: -
j_call: TRBJ1-4
d_call: -
v_call: TRBV28
cdr3_length: 15
cdr3_nt: TGTGCCAGCAGTGTACCCGGGACGGGTAATGAAAAACTGTTTTTT
cdr3_aa: CASSVPGTGNEKLFF

clone_size: few
j_call: TRBJ2-1
d_call: TRBD2
v_call: TRBV4-1
cdr3_length: 15
cdr3_nt: TGCGCCAGCAGCCGCCTCCTTAGCGGGAGGGCCGGGCAGTTCTTC
cdr3_aa: CASSRLLSGRAGQFF

clone_size: -
j_call: TRBJ2-3
d_call: -
v_call: TRBV30
cdr3_length: 13
cdr3_nt: TGTGCCTGGAACCGGCTACAGCCAGATACGCAGTATTTT
cdr3_aa: CAWNRLQPDTQYF

clone_size: many
j_call: TRBJ2-5
d_call: TRBD2
v_call: TRBV19
cdr3_length: 18
cdr3_nt: TGTGCCAGTAGTATACGCGCGACTAGCGGGACCAGGGGAGAGACCCAGTACTTC
cdr3_aa: CASSIRATSGTRGETQYF

clone_size: -
j_call: TRBJ2-2
d_call: TRBD2
v_call: TRBV10-3
cdr3_length: 16
cdr3_nt: TGTGCCATTTCTGCGGGGGGGTCGTCGAACACCGGGGAGCTGTTTTTT
cdr3_aa: CAISAGGSSNTGELFF

clone_size: once
j_call: TRBJ2-5
d_call: TRBD1
v_call: TRBV10-3
cdr3_length: 14
cdr3_nt: TGTGCCATCAGTTTTGGGACAGAAGGAGAGACCCAGTACTTC
cdr3_aa: CAISFGTEGETQYF

clone_size: -
j_call: TRBJ2-7
d_call: -
v_call: TRBV7-6
cdr3_length: 14
cdr3_nt: TGTGCCAGCAGCTTTGACGGACACCCGGCCGAGCAGTACTTC
cdr3_aa: CASSFDGHPAEQYF

clone_size: -
j_call: TRBJ1-3
d_call: TRBD1
v_call: TRBV5-1
cdr3_length: 19
cdr3_nt: TGCGCCAGCAGCTTGTTCAGTGGGACAGGGACCATCGGTGGAAACACCATATATTTT
cdr3_aa: CASSLFSGTGTIGGNTIYF

clone_size: few
j_call: TRBJ2-7
d_call: TRBD2
v_call: TRBV29-1
cdr3_length: 16
cdr3_nt: TGCAGCGTTGCGGGAGAAAACGGCGGGAGGACCCACGAGCAGTACTTC
cdr3_aa: CSVAGENGGRTHEQYF

clone_size: -
j_call: TRBJ1-5
d_call: -
v_call: TRBV7-2
cdr3_length: 16
cdr3_nt: TGTGCCAGCAGCCCCGGGGGGTGGGTCGGCAATCAGCCCCAGCATTTT
cdr3_aa: CASSPGGWVGNQPQHF

clone_size: -
j_call: TRBJ2-7
d_call: TRBD1
v_call: TRBV25-1
cdr3_length: 17
cdr3_nt: TGTGCCAGCAGGTCCATCGGGCAGGGGGATCGATCCTACGAGCAGTACTTC
cdr3_aa: CASRSIGQGDRSYEQYF

clone_size: -
j_call: TRBJ2-7
d_call: TRBD1
v_call: TRBV5-1
cdr3_length: 14
cdr3_nt: TGCGCCAGCAGCTTTGCAGGGGGCGCCTACGAGCAGTACTTC
cdr3_aa: CASSFAGGAYEQYF

clone_size: few
j_call: TRBJ2-7
d_call: -
v_call: TRBV15
cdr3_length: 15
cdr3_nt: TGTGCCACCAGCAGAGAGAAAACACCGACCTACGAGCAGTACTTC
cdr3_aa: CATSREKTPTYEQYF

clone_size: -
j_call: TRBJ2-2
d_call: -
v_call: TRBV5-1
cdr3_length: 14
cdr3_nt: TGCGCCAGCAACGGAGCGGAGAACACCGGGGAGCTGTTTTTT
cdr3_aa: CASNGAENTGELFF

clone_size: -
j_call: TRBJ1-1
d_call: -
v_call: TRBV14
cdr3_length: 13
cdr3_nt: TGTGCCAGCAGCCGCCAGTTGAACACTGAAGCTTTCTTT
cdr3_aa: CASSRQLNTEAFF

clone_size: -
j_call: TRBJ2-7
d_call: TRBD1
v_call: TRBV6-1
cdr3_length: 14
cdr3_nt: TGTGCCAGCCTAGGACCGGGACAGGGCGGAGAGCAGTACTTC
cdr3_aa: CASLGPGQGGEQYF